Sequencing of this T cell receptor beta chain was carried out in a study of blood T cell repertoires in COVID-19. This clone was seen only once. V dropped 4 bases and J dropped 0; count of bases not matched to a gene: 3. In germline, CDR1 is SGHRS, CDR2 YFSETQ. CDR3 length: 15 residues. Profiled with immunoSEQ multiplex PCR; TCRdb holds only in-frame clones, not every one. The sample shows 65,000 to 80,000 clones, approximately 78% of them seen only once. The TCR comes from a human donor in a cohort sampled during active COVID-19. Sequencing used peripheral blood. The J gene is TRBJ2-7, the V gene TRBV5-1; 11 positions agree with TRBD2. In DNA form, the CDR3 reads TGCGCCAGCAGCACCCTAGCGGGGGGCTCCTACGAGCAGTACTTC. Amino acid sequence: CASSTLAGGSYEQYF. Full variable domain (missing parts from reference TRBV5-1 and TRBJ2-7): KAGVTQTPRYLIKTRGQQVTLSCSPISGHRSVSWYQQTPGQGLQFLFEYFSETQRNKGNFPGRFSGRQFSNSRSEMNVSTLELGDSALYLCASSTLAGGSYEQYFGPGTRLTVT.